Following are 11 T cell receptor beta chains from one sample sequenced in a study of T cell repertoires in cytomegalovirus infection. MiXCR, applied by TCRdb to the reads, yields one record per CDR3 protein. The sample yields about 740,000 distinct CDR3 sequences, less than 40% seen once. Source material: PBMCs. All receptors derive from a human donor in good health (CMV status not recorded). Some clones in this sample may be carry-over from other donors' samples.

The J gene is TRBJ2-1, the V gene TRBV20-1; D may be TRBD2 (6 bases). The CDR3 is 14 residues long. Germline V gene data show CDR1 as DFQATT and CDR2 as SNEGSKA (reference sequence). Trimming took 2 bases from V and 8 from J, leaving 16 bases between them. The CDR3 reads CSARPLRESDEQFF. The DNA for the CDR3 is TGCAGTGCTAGACCTCTTCGGGAGTCGGATGAGCAGTTCTTC.

The chain couples TRBV27 to TRBJ2-1; D uncertain. The CDR3 is 13 residues long. With 3 bases removed from V and 7 bases from J, the gap between germline ends came to 10 bases. Germline CDR1 and CDR2: MNHEY and SMNVEV (reference sequence). The CDR3 nucleotides read TGTGCCAGCAGTTTCGGTTCACCTAATGAGCAGTTCTTC. This encodes CASSFGSPNEQFF.

This clonotype appeared a few times. The chain couples TRBV7-9 to TRBJ2-5; tentatively, D is TRBD1 (5 bases). The CDR3 loop spans 14 amino acids. Germline CDR1 SEHNR, CDR2 FQNEAQ (reference sequence). V was pared by 6 bases and J by 1 base, with 12 bases between. CDR3 DNA: TGTGCCAGCAGTTTCGACAGACTCCAAGAGACCCAGTACTTC. As protein: CASSFDRLQETQYF.

This clonotype turned up a few times. The chain links TRBV2 to TRBJ2-4; no reliable D call. V lost 9 bases to trimming and J lost 9 bases, with 9 bases between them. Germline CDR1 reads SNHLY; CDR2 reads FYNNEI. CDR3 length: 10 residues. Here the CDR3 reads CASAMGIQYF. CDR3 DNA: TGTGCCAGTGCCATGGGCATTCAGTACTTC.

With respect to this clonotype: One end of the junction fails to match germline, which may point to a read error. The V gene is TRBV12-3 or TRBV12-4, the J gene TRBJ1-6; D uncertain. The CDR3 totals 12 residues. This chain's CDR3 is CVSRKENSPLHF. The CDR3 nucleotides are TGTGTCAGCAGAAAAGAAAATTCACCCCTCCACTTT.

This clonotype was seen only a few times. This sequence joins TRBV7-6 and TRBJ1-1; possibly TRBD1 for D (6 bases). The CDR3 loop spans 15 amino acids. V lost 5 bases, J lost 1 base, and 14 bases lay in between. CDR1 and CDR2 (germline): SGHVS, FNYEAQ. The CDR3 sequence is CASSQPTGPNTEAFF. CDR3 DNA: TGTGCCAGCAGCCAACCGACAGGACCGAACACTGAAGCTTTCTTT.

This chain links TRBV20-1 with TRBJ2-4; possible D gene TRBD1, 6 bases. This CDR3 is built from 12 residues. V lost 3 bases to trimming and J lost 6 bases, with 9 bases between them. The V gene's germline CDR1 is DFQATT and CDR2 SNEGSKA (reference sequence). The CDR3 bases are TGCAGTGCTAGGGTACAGGGAAACATTCAGTACTTC. Its protein product is CSARVQGNIQYF.

The genes are TRBV6-2 or TRBV6-3 and TRBJ2-1, with 11 positions matching TRBD2. V trimming: 6 bases; J trimming: 2 bases; junction bases outside the gene matches: 9. Germline V gives CDR1 MNHEY, CDR2 SVGEGT. The CDR3 spans 17 residues. The CDR3 region is CASRYGLAGTTYNEQFF. CDR3 in DNA: TGTGCCAGCAGATACGGACTAGCGGGCACGACCTACAATGAGCAGTTCTTC.

This chain links TRBV19 with TRBJ2-1; 9 bases are a match to TRBD1. CDR1 is LNHDA and CDR2 is SQIVND in the germline V gene (reference sequence). The CDR3 is made up of 15 amino acids. The V gene end was trimmed by 3 bases and the J gene end by 4 bases; junction bases not matched to a gene: 4. CDR3 sequence (DNA): TGTGCCAGTAGTATGGGGACAGGGTCATACAATGAGCAGTTCTTC. Its protein is CASSMGTGSYNEQFF.

The rearrangement uses TRBV20-1 and TRBJ1-6; D may be TRBD1 (5 bases). The ends were cut back, 5 bases at V and 0 bases at J, with 14 bases in the middle. This CDR3 is 16 amino acids long. Germline V gene data show CDR1 as DFQATT and CDR2 as SNEGSKA (reference sequence). CDR3 DNA sequence: TGCAGTGCTTTGTCTGGGGGGAGCTCCTATAATTCACCCCTCCACTTT. Its protein product is CSALSGGSSYNSPLHF.

The rearrangement uses TRBV6-1 and TRBJ2-1; TRBD2 agrees at 8 bases. CDR3 size: 16 residues. The V and J ends lost 4 bases and 2 bases, in that order; junction bases with no gene match: 7. CDR1 MNHNS and CDR2 SASEGT come from the germline V gene. CDR3 loop: CASSAASGGTYNEQFF. The CDR3 nucleotides are TGTGCCAGCAGTGCCGCGAGCGGGGGTACCTACAATGAGCAGTTCTTC.